This TCR beta chain was identified in a study of beta chain features in type 1 diabetes. Study-wide points: Insertion counts at VDJ junctions were lower in type 1 diabetes patients, who also showed more deletions there.

Every isolated RNA sample was fully reverse transcribed, so sequencing captured expressed TCRB transcripts. The method was immunoSEQ multiplex PCR; TCRdb's version includes in-frame clones alone and lacks a portion of them. The table lists under 400,000 clones, over 10% of them singletons. Via the markers CD45RO/CCR7/CD25/CD127/CD95/CD27, stem cell-like memory, regulatory, central memory and naive CD4+ cells were sorted. Concerning this clone: Antigen: not known.

The CDR3 spans 14 residues. The V and J ends lost 2 bases and 3 bases respectively, with 8 bases between them. Germline-derived CDR1 and CDR2 are MDHEN and SYDVKM. The sequenced material came from naive CD4+ T cells from blood. This TCR was recovered from a man between 18 and 35 years old in good health. The chain joins TRBV28 to TRBJ1-3; possibly TRBD1 for D (6 bases). CDR3 in DNA: TGTGCCAGCAGTTTACCAGGGGTTGGAAACACCATATATTTT. This gives the protein CASSLPGVGNTIYF.